The 9 T cell receptor beta chains given below trace back to one sample, sequenced in a study of T cells in Graves' hyperthyroidism and ophthalmopathy. Amplified TCR beta CDR3 regions derived from RNA transcripts. When the TCR CDR3 underwent first-round RT-PCR, the HTBI primer set was used. Each CDR3 protein gets one entry after TCRdb re-called the multiplex PCR reads with MiXCR. The table records roughly 250,000 distinct CDR3 sequences, 22% of them present only once. The sequenced material came from blood. The receptors were sampled from a man under 40 with Graves' ophthalmopathy.

This clonotype was observed a handful of times. This chain links TRBV12-3 or TRBV12-4 with TRBJ1-1; 10 bases are shared with TRBD1. The CDR3 length is 16 residues. V shed 5 bases, J shed 1 base, and the junction held 7 bases outside the gene matches. For the CDR3, the DNA is TGTGCCAGCAGTCCGGACAGGGGGAGGTCGAACACTGAAGCTTTCTTT. Its protein product is CASSPDRGRSNTEAFF.

This chain joins TRBV5-1 and TRBJ1-2, with TRBD1 as a possible D gene (6 bases). CDR3 length: 15 amino acids. CDR1 is SGHRS, CDR2 YFSETQ, per germline. Trimming removed 1 base from V and 1 base from J, with 11 bases in between. The CDR3 nucleotides are TGCGCCAGCAGCTTGTCTGGGACAAGTAACTATGGCTACACCTTC. It yields the protein CASSLSGTSNYGYTF.

In this sample, this clonotype turned up many times. The chain employs TRBV3-1 and TRBJ1-1; TRBD1 is a possible D gene (5 bases). V was trimmed by 3 bases and J by 12 bases, leaving 11 bases between them. The CDR3 runs 11 residues. The germline V gene has CDR1 LGHDT and CDR2 YNNKEL (reference sequence). The CDR3 nucleotides are TGTGCCAGCAGCCATCAAGCAGGGACTTTCTTT. It is translated as CASSHQAGTFF.

The chain uses TRBV3-1 and TRBJ1-2; maybe TRBD1 (5 bases). CDR1 is LGHDT and CDR2 is YNNKEL in the germline V gene (reference sequence). The CDR3 loop spans 16 amino acids. V lost 3 bases to trimming and J lost 7 bases, with 21 bases between them. CDR3 sequence reads: CASSHEWTGRGGGYTF. CDR3 sequence (DNA): TGTGCCAGCAGCCACGAATGGACGGGCCGGGGGGGTGGCTACACCTTC.

The V and J genes are TRBV7-6 and TRBJ1-5; weak D call: TRBD1 (5 bases). V gave up 1 base and J gave up 3 bases, with 10 bases separating them. In germline, CDR1 is SGHVS, CDR2 FNYEAQ. CDR3 length: 15 residues. DNA for the CDR3: TGTGCCAGCAGCTTAGACCAGGGCCCCAATCAGCCCCAGCATTTT. Translating it yields CASSLDQGPNQPQHF.

V and J are TRBV5-5 and TRBJ1-1; TRBD1 aligns across 8 bases. The germline gives CDR1 SGHKS, CDR2 YYEKEE (reference sequence). Trimming removed 0 bases from V and 0 bases from J; junction bases left unmatched: 7. The CDR3 consists of 17 residues. The DNA for the CDR3 is TGTGCCAGCAGCTTGGCGTCGGGACAGGTGATGAACACTGAAGCTTTCTTT. Its protein product is CASSLASGQVMNTEAFF.

This clonotype was observed a few times. V and J are TRBV11-2 and TRBJ2-7, with 9 nucleotides matching TRBD1. The V gene's germline CDR1 is SGHAT and CDR2 FQNNGV. Trimming at V came to 3 bases and at J to 5 bases, leaving 8 bases not matched to a gene. The CDR3 is 15 residues long. CDR3 coding DNA: TGTGCCAGCAGCTTTTTCCGGGACAGGGCCAACGAGCAGTACTTC. Its protein product is CASSFFRDRANEQYF.

The V gene is TRBV10-1, the J gene TRBJ2-5, with D possibly TRBD1 on 6 matching bases. V was shortened by 2 bases and J by 9 bases, with 7 bases between the two germline ends. The CDR3 is made up of 11 amino acids. CDR1 is WNHNN, CDR2 SYGVQD, per germline (reference sequence). The CDR3: CASSEDRSQYF. The CDR3 DNA is TGCGCCAGCAGTGAGGACAGGTCCCAGTACTTC.

On this clonotype: Since a much larger clone is just one base distant, this may be a read error. The rearrangement joins TRBV5-1 to TRBJ1-5; 7 nucleotides align to TRBD1. The CDR3 is 14 amino acids. Germline CDR1 is SGHRS and CDR2 is YFSETQ. CDR3 protein: CAGSPTGINQPQHF. CDR3 nucleotides: TGCGCCGGCAGCCCGACAGGGATCAATCAGCCCCAGCATTTT.